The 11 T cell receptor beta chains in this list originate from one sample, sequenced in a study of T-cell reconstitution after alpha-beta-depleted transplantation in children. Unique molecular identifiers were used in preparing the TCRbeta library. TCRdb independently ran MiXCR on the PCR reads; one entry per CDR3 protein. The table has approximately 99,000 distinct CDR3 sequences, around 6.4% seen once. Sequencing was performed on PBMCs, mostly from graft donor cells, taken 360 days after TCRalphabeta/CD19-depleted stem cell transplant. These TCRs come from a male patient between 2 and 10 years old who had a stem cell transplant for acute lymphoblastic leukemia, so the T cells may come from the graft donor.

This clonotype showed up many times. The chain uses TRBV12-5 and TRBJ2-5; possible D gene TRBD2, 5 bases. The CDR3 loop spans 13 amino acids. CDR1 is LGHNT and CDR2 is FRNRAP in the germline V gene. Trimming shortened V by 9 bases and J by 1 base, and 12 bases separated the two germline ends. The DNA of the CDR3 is TGTGCTAGCGCGCGGGCCTCCCAAGAGACCCAGTACTTC. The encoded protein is CASARASQETQYF. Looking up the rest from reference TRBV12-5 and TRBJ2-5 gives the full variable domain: DARVTQTPRHKVTEMGQEVTMRCQPILGHNTVFWYRQTMMQGLELLAYFRNRAPLDDSGMPKDRFSAEMPDATLATLKIQPSEPRDSAVYFCASARASQETQYFGPGTRLLVL.

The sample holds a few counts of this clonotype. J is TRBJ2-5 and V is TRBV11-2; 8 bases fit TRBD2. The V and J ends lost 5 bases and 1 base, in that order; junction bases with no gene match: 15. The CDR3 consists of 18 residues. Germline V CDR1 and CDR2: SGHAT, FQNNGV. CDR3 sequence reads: CASSGRRAGGIFQETQYF. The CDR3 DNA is TGTGCCAGCAGCGGTCGACGGGCGGGGGGCATTTTCCAAGAGACCCAGTACTTC.

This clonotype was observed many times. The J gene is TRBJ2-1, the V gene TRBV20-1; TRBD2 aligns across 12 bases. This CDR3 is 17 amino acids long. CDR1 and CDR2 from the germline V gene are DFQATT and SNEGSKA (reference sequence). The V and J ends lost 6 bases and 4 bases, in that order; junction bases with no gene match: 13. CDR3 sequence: CSASRTSGKTSYNEQFF. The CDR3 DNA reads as TGCAGTGCCAGCAGGACTAGCGGGAAGACCTCGTACAATGAGCAGTTCTTC.

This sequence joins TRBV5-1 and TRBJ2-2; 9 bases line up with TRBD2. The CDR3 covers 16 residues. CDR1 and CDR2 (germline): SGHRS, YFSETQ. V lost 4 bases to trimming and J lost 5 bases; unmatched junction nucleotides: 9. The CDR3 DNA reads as TGCGCCAGCAGCCCGGAAACGGGACTAGCAACCGGGGAGCTGTTTTTT. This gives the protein CASSPETGLATGELFF.

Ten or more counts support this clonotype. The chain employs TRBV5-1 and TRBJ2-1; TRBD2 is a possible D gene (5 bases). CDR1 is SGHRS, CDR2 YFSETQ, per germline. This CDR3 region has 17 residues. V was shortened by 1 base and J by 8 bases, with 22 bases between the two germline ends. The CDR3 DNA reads TGCGCCAGCAGCTTGCGAATAAGCAGCAAAACCGGGGATGAGCAGTTCTTC. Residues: CASSLRISSKTGDEQFF.

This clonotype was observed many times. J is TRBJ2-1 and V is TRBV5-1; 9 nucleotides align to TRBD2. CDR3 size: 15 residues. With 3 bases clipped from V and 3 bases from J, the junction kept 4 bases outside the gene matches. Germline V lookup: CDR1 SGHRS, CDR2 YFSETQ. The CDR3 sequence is CASSWVAGDYNEQFF. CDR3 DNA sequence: TGCGCCAGCAGCTGGGTAGCGGGGGACTACAATGAGCAGTTCTTC.

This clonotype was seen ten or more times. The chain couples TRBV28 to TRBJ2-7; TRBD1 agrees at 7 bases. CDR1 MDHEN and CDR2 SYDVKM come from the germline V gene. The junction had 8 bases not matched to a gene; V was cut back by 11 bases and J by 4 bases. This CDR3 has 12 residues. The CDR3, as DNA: TGTGCCGCAGGGGGACAGCTTTACGAGCAGTACTTC. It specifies CAAGGQLYEQYF.

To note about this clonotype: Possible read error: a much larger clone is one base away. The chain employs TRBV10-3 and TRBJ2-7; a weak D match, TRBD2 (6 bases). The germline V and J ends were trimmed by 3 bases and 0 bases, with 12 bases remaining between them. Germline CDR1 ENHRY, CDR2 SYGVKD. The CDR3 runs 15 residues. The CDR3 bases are TGTGCCATCAGTGACTCGGGACTGAGCTCCTACGAGCAGTACTTC. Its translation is CAISDSGLSSYEQYF.

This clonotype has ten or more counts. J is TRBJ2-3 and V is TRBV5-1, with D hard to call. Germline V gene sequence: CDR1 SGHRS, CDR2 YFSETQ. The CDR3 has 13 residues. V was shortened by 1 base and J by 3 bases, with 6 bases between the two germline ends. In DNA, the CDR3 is TGCGCCAGCAGCTTGATTGGAACAGATACGCAGTATTTT. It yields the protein CASSLIGTDTQYF.

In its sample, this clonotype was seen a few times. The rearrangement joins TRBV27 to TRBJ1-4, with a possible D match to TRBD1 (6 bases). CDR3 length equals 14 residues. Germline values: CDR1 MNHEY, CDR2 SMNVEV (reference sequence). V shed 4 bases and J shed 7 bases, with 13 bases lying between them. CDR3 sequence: CASSYTGKGEKLFF. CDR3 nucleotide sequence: TGTGCCAGCAGTTACACAGGGAAGGGTGAAAAACTGTTTTTT. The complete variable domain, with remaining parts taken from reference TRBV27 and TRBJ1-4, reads EAQVTQNPRYLITVTGKKLTVTCSQNMNHEYMSWYRQDPGLGLRQIYYSMNVEVTDKGDVPEGYKVSRKEKRNFPLILESPSPNQTSLYFCASSYTGKGEKLFFGSGTQLSVL.

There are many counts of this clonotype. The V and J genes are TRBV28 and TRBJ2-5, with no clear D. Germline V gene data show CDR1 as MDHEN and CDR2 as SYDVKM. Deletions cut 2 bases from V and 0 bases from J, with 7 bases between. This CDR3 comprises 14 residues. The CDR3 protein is CASSLDVNQETQYF. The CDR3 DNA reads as TGTGCCAGCAGTTTAGACGTGAACCAAGAGACCCAGTACTTC.